One T cell receptor (beta chain) is described in this entry. Its antigen is still unknown. The sample has other DNA sequences that encode this CDR3 too. Clones were read by immunoSEQ multiplex PCR, and TCRdb kept only the in-frame ones, dropping some. Of tens of thousands of clones detected, 93% appear once; the ten largest clones hold about 1.5%. Recipients received nonmyeloablative bone marrow transplants from related graft donors, with transient mixed chimerism. Unstimulated Tregs (CD4+CD25+CD127-) and CD4+CD25- non-Tregs were sorted from PBMCs. The data belong to a study of Tregs in tolerant kidney transplant recipients. Findings and caveats of the study: For some patients, primers changed over time, blocking nucleotide-level comparison.

The CDR3 totals 14 residues. Germline lookup yields CDR1 LNHNV and CDR2 YYDKDF (reference sequence). The V end was cut by 0 bases, the J end by 4 bases, with 9 bases between. The chain carries TRBV15 and TRBJ1-1; D is unclear. Sequenced here: CD4+ T cells from blood (PBMCs), sampled 12 months after the transplant. This receptor was obtained from a human patient who received a combined kidney and bone marrow transplant. Some of the T cells may derive from the graft donor. Here the CDR3 DNA reads TGTGCCACCAGCAGAGACAGATCTAGCACTGAAGCTTTCTTT. Protein: CATSRDRSSTEAFF. Full variable domain (outside the CDR3, taken from reference TRBV15 and TRBJ1-1): DAMVIQNPRYQVTQFGKPVTLSCSQTLNHNVMYWYQQKSSQAPKLLFHYYDKDFNNEADTPDNFQSRRPNTSFCFLDIRSPGLGDTAMYLCATSRDRSSTEAFFGQGTRLTVV.